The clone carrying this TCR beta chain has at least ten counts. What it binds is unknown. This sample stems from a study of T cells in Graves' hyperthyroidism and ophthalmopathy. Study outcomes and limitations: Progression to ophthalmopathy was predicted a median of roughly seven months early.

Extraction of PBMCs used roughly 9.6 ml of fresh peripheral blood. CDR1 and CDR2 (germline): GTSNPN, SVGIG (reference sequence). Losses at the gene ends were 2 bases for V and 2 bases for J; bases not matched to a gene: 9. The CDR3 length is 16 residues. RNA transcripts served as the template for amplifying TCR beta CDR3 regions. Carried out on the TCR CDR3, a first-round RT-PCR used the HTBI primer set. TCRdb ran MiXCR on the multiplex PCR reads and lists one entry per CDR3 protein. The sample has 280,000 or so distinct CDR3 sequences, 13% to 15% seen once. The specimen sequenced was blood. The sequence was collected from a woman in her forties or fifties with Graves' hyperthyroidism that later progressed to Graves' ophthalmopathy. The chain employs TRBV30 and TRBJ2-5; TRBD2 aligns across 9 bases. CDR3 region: CAWSHKSGRLQETQYF. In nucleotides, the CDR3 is TGTGCCTGGAGTCATAAGAGCGGGAGGCTACAAGAGACCCAGTACTTC.